The rows below give T cell receptor beta chains drawn from one sample of a study of vaccination effects on CD4 cells after COVID-19. These TCRs' antigens remain unknown. Libraries were prepared by immunoSEQ multiplex PCR; TCRdb keeps only in-frame clonotypes and omits some of them. The data contain 65,000 to 75,000 clones, about 74% of them singletons. Sequencing was performed on CD4+ T cells from PBMCs cultured with HCoV-229E spike peptides, taken after COVID-19 vaccination. All receptors come from a human donor who received a COVID-19 vaccine. Each CDR3 is given with its conserved first and last residue. D genes are given only for firm matches. Rows may omit the clone size; those that give it use once, few, many or a size class.

j_call d_call clone_size v_call cdr3_aa cdr3_nt
TRBJ1-2 - - TRBV21-1 CASSSRGNYGYTF TGTGCCAGCAGCAGCAGGGGGAACTATGGCTACACCTTC
TRBJ1-4 - - TRBV18 CASSATGSTTNEKLFF TGTGCCAGCTCAGCGACAGGTTCTACAACTAATGAAAAACTGTTTTTT
TRBJ1-1 - once TRBV6-5 CASSPRGSEAFF TGTGCCAGCAGTCCCAGGGGATCCGAAGCTTTCTTT
TRBJ2-1 - once TRBV24-1 CATSGLRDYNEQFF TGTGCCACCAGTGGACTCCGGGACTACAATGAGCAGTTCTTC
TRBJ1-5 - - TRBV10-2 CASSDGNQPQHF TGCGCCAGCTCAGACGGGAACCAGCCCCAGCATTTT
TRBJ2-5 - - TRBV7-2 CASSSRGGGTETQYF TGTGCCAGCAGCTCCAGAGGGGGGGGGACGGAGACCCAGTACTTC
TRBJ2-3 TRBD2 - TRBV18 CASSPGTTLTDTQYF TGTGCCAGCTCACCCGGGACTACTCTCACAGATACGCAGTATTTT
TRBJ1-4 - - TRBV19 CASRLIAVNEKLFF TGTGCCAGTAGGTTGATAGCGGTGAATGAAAAACTGTTTTTT
TRBJ2-1 - - TRBV19 CASSRGRGDEQFF TGTGCCAGTTCTCGGGGCAGGGGGGATGAGCAGTTCTTC
TRBJ1-3 - - TRBV5-4 CASSQATGYGNTIYF TGTGCCAGCAGCCAAGCGACAGGATATGGAAACACCATATATTTT
TRBJ1-2 TRBD1 once TRBV6-5 CASSYSGTGRDYGYTF TGTGCCAGCAGTTACTCGGGGACAGGGAGGGACTATGGCTACACCTTC
TRBJ1-6 TRBD1 - TRBV6-5 CASSYGQGAVNSPLHF TGTGCCAGCAGTTATGGACAGGGGGCAGTTAATTCACCCCTCCACTTT
TRBJ2-2 - - TRBV11-3 CASSGQTTGELFF TGTGCCAGTTCCGGACAGACCACCGGGGAGCTGTTTTTT
TRBJ1-4 TRBD1 few TRBV7-9 CASSSGGGEKLFF TGTGCCAGCAGCTCAGGGGGCGGTGAAAAACTGTTTTTT
TRBJ2-3 - - TRBV29-1 CSVDRSGSDTQYF TGCAGCGTAGACAGGTCCGGGTCGGATACGCAGTATTTT
TRBJ1-5 - few TRBV6-5 CASSPRGNNQPQHF TGTGCCAGCAGTCCCCGGGGCAATAATCAGCCCCAGCATTTT
TRBJ2-5 TRBD2 - TRBV4-1 CASSQPFSGGLQETQYF TGCGCCAGCAGCCAACCCTTTAGCGGGGGGCTCCAAGAGACCCAGTACTTC
TRBJ2-2 - - TRBV20-1 CSALGVGELFF TGCAGTGCTCTTGGAGTCGGGGAGCTGTTTTTT
TRBJ2-5 TRBD2 - TRBV2 CASSEASSGGNQETQYF TGTGCCAGCAGTGAAGCGAGTAGCGGGGGGAACCAAGAGACCCAGTACTTC
TRBJ1-1 TRBD1 - TRBV15 CATSGSRGGGVAFF TGTGCCACCAGCGGTTCCAGGGGGGGCGGGGTAGCTTTCTTT
TRBJ2-2 TRBD2 once TRBV19 CASSNPSGGNTGELFF TGTGCCAGTAGTAACCCTAGCGGGGGGAACACCGGGGAGCTGTTTTTT
TRBJ1-1 TRBD1 - TRBV28 CASSPPGTVNTEAFF TGTGCCAGCAGTCCGCCCGGGACAGTGAACACTGAAGCTTTCTTT
TRBJ1-1 TRBD1 - TRBV18 CASSFTGTGGMNTEAFF TGTGCCAGCTCTTTCACCGGGACAGGGGGGATGAACACTGAAGCTTTCTTT
TRBJ1-4 TRBD1 - TRBV28 CASSFLGGGRGNEKLFF TGTGCCAGCAGTTTTTTGGGTGGGGGCAGGGGGAATGAAAAACTGTTTTTT
TRBJ2-2 TRBD2 - TRBV7-3 CASSSPWTSPDTGELFF TGTGCCAGCAGTTCCCCCTGGACTAGCCCAGACACCGGGGAGCTGTTTTTT
TRBJ1-1 - - TRBV6-5 CASSRGRTEAFF TGTGCCAGCAGTCGGGGACGGACTGAAGCTTTCTTT
TRBJ1-5 TRBD1 - TRBV6-5 CATGQGLYSNQPQHF TGTGCCACCGGACAGGGACTCTATAGCAATCAGCCCCAGCATTTT
TRBJ1-2 - - TRBV6-4 CASSDSPRTYGYTF TGTGCCAGCAGTGACTCCCCAAGGACCTATGGCTACACCTTC
TRBJ1-4 - - TRBV5-4 CASSQYGRLATNEKLFF TGTGCCAGCAGCCAATACGGGCGCCTTGCAACTAATGAAAAACTGTTTTTT
TRBJ2-3 TRBD2 - TRBV9 CASSASGGSDTQYF TGTGCCAGCAGCGCTAGCGGGGGGTCAGATACGCAGTATTTT
TRBJ2-2 - - TRBV12-3/TRBV12-4 CASSPPGPGELFF TGTGCCAGCAGCCCACCGGGGCCCGGGGAGCTGTTTTTT
TRBJ2-1 - few TRBV18 CASSRGLQAEQFF TGTGCCAGCTCACGGGGCTTACAGGCTGAGCAGTTCTTC
TRBJ1-6 TRBD1 medium-sized TRBV27 CASRSTGELSYNSPLHF TGTGCCAGCAGGTCTACAGGGGAGCTGTCCTATAATTCACCCCTCCACTTT
TRBJ1-5 - - TRBV24-1 CATKGQPQHF TGTGCCACCAAGGGTCAGCCCCAGCATTTT
TRBJ2-1 TRBD1 - TRBV5-1 CASSQGAPINEQFF TGCGCCAGCAGTCAGGGGGCTCCCATCAATGAGCAGTTCTTC
TRBJ2-2 TRBD1 - TRBV5-5 CASQAGDRGNTGELFF TGTGCCAGCCAAGCCGGGGACAGGGGAAACACCGGGGAGCTGTTTTTT
TRBJ1-6 - - TRBV5-4 CASSLGGSSYNSPLHF TGTGCCAGCAGCTTGGGGGGCAGCTCCTATAATTCACCCCTCCACTTT
TRBJ1-2 - - TRBV6-4 CASSDSLTGYTF TGTGCCAGCAGTGATTCTCTCACAGGCTACACCTTC
TRBJ1-2 - - TRBV6-5 CASPVGGPGNWGYTF TGTGCCAGCCCGGTCGGAGGGCCGGGGAACTGGGGCTACACCTTC
TRBJ1-3 - - TRBV4-3 CASSQEPGLTGNTIYF TGCGCCAGCAGCCAAGAACCGGGACTTACTGGAAACACCATATATTTT
TRBJ2-5 - - TRBV21-1 CASSRVMESQETQYF TGTGCCAGCAGCAGGGTTATGGAGAGCCAAGAGACCCAGTACTTC
TRBJ1-4 - - TRBV3-1/TRBV3-2 CASSQHSPADREKLFF TGTGCCAGCAGCCAACATTCCCCCGCCGACAGAGAAAAACTGTTTTTT
TRBJ1-3 - - TRBV6-5 CASSYSTDGNTIYF TGTGCCAGCAGTTACTCGACTGATGGAAACACCATATATTTT
TRBJ1-2 - - TRBV4-1 CASSPVSTGNYGYTF TGCGCCAGCAGCCCCGTTTCAACAGGGAACTATGGCTACACCTTC
TRBJ2-1 TRBD1 - TRBV18 CASSPRQGSYNEQFF TGTGCCAGCTCACCAAGACAGGGGAGCTACAATGAGCAGTTCTTC
TRBJ1-6 TRBD1 few TRBV2 CASSEAGGRSPLHF TGTGCCAGCAGTGAAGCAGGGGGCAGGTCACCCCTCCACTTT
TRBJ2-2 TRBD1 - TRBV30 CAWTKKAGTVNTGELFF TGTGCCTGGACCAAAAAAGCAGGGACAGTTAACACCGGGGAGCTGTTTTTT
TRBJ1-1 - few TRBV6-4 CASRATHNRNTEAFF TGTGCCAGCAGGGCGACCCACAACAGAAACACTGAAGCTTTCTTT
TRBJ2-2 TRBD2 - TRBV7-2 CASSFHSGITGELFF TGTGCCAGCAGCTTTCATAGCGGGATAACCGGGGAGCTGTTTTTT
TRBJ1-4 TRBD1 few TRBV7-2 CASSDALQGAIEKLFF TGTGCCAGCAGCGATGCGCTCCAGGGGGCGATAGAAAAACTGTTTTTT
TRBJ1-1 - few TRBV6-5 CASSLTDRLNTEAFF TGTGCCAGCAGCCTTACCGATCGATTGAACACTGAAGCTTTCTTT